The clone carrying this T cell receptor beta chain was recorded only once. Antigen unknown. The sample comes from a study of shared clonotypes between healthy human individuals. Looking at the study overall: Sampling drew on donors who were a couple of women and a few men aged 18 to 49. Study-wide results and limits: Naive subsets tended to show greater estimated richness than memory subsets. Expectations were that clonotype sharing among donors would be affected by sequencing depth. Rarefaction indicated that sorted-subset sequencing remained incomplete although depth was large.

The V segment lost 6 bases and the J segment 3 bases; nucleotides outside the gene matches: 9. This CDR3 is 15 amino acids long. The germline CDR1 and CDR2 sequences are MNHEY and SVGAGI. The method was immunoSEQ multiplex PCR; TCRdb's version includes in-frame clones alone and lacks a portion of them. The profile shows millions of clones, more than 80% of them singletons. Sequenced: naive CD4+ T cells sorted from blood. As for subset: CD45RA+ positively selected. The chain uses TRBV6-5 and TRBJ1-2, with 8 bases fitting TRBD1. The source is a young man in good health. As DNA, the CDR3 is TGTGCCAGCAGAAAGGACAGGGAGCCTTACTATGGCTACACCTTC. This codes for CASRKDREPYYGYTF.